This paragraph reports one TCR beta chain. Its antigen remains unidentified. These data are taken from a study of T cell responses to AZD1222 COVID-19 vaccine. Study-wide points: Vaccine-related CD4 TCRs covered spike, predominating at 160-218 and 743-854.

Profiled with immunoSEQ multiplex PCR; TCRdb holds only in-frame clones, not every one. This table holds 150,000 to 200,000 clones, almost 95% found once. Per the germline V gene, CDR1 is SGHRS and CDR2 is YFSETQ. V lost 4 bases, J lost 0 bases, and 10 bases lay in between. The CDR3 spans 14 residues. The gene calls are TRBV5-1 and TRBJ1-1; D gene unclear. The receptor comes from an adult in good health. The sequencing used peripheral blood, collected on day 0 of AZD1222 vaccination. The CDR3 DNA is TGCGCCAGCAGCCTCTCGGCGTTGAACACTGAAGCTTTCTTT. Protein product: CASSLSALNTEAFF.